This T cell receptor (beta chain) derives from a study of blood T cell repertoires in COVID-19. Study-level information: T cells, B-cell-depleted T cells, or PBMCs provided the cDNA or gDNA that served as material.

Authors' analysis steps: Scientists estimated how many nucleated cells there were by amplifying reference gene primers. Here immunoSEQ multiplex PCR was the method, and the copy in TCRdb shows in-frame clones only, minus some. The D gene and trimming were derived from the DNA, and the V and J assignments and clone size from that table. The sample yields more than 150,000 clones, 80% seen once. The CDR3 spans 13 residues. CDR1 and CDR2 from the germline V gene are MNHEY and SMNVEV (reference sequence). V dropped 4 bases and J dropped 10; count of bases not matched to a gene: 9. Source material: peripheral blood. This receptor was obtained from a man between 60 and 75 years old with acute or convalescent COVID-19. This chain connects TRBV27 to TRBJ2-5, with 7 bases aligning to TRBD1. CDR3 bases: TGTGCCAGCAGTTCGAAGACAGGGAGATACCAGTACTTC. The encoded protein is CASSSKTGRYQYF.